The present T cell receptor beta chain was sequenced within a study of cytomegalovirus exposure and HLA in healthy donors. Whole-study findings and limits: Presence/absence analyses assumed roughly uniform sequencing depth across donors. Immune exposure data for these donors was limited to CMV serostatus.

Note on this clone: Its antigen is unknown.

PCR used 60 Vbeta primers and 13 Jbeta primers. Sequenced by immunoSEQ multiplex PCR; TCRdb stores in-frame clones only, minus some. Found here are 25,000 to 40,000 clones, around 40% of them singletons; the top ten hold roughly 2%. Germline V lookup: CDR1 GTSNPN, CDR2 SVGIG (reference sequence). The CDR3 contains 14 residues. V shed 3 bases and J shed 0 bases, with 11 bases lying between them. The TCR was taken from a woman in her forties or fifties in good health and CMV-seronegative. This chain uses TRBV30 with TRBJ1-2; D perhaps matches TRBD1 (6 bases). The sample was PBMCs. CDR3 DNA: TGTGCCTGGAGCTTGGACAGCTCTAACTATGGCTACACCTTC. Translating gives CAWSLDSSNYGYTF.